This TCR beta chain is drawn from a study of blood T cell repertoires in COVID-19 (dated by TCRdb to about 2020). Looking at the study overall: Collaborator samples came from the United States, Italy and Spain and covered acute and convalescent phases of COVID-19. The material from the prospective study consisted of cDNA or gDNA derived from T cells, B-cell-depleted T cells, or PBMCs. Subjects who had been exposed to COVID-19, were actively infected with it, or had recovered from it provided the deeply sampled blood TCRbeta repertoires that made up the dataset. The repertoires were released in a freely available public database meant as a resource for research on the immune response to SARS-CoV-2. The samples were drawn from two sources: the first 160 participants of the ongoing ImmuneRACE study, and about 1,300 subjects contributed by 6 global collaborators. Sample metadata almost always included a de-identified subject ID, COVID-19 status, age in years and sex. Where available, HLA class I and class II types were taken from metadata supplied by the sample provider and were not determined by assay-based typing.

TCRbeta CDR3 regions were amplified from genomic DNA by means of the immunoSEQ Assay, a bias-controlled multiplex PCR. The paper's data handling went like this. Within the assay, amplification of reference gene primers was used to estimate how many nucleated cells each sample contained. To quantify the absolute abundance of each unique TCRbeta CDR3 rearrangement, sequence reads were collapsed and filtered. For each sample, productive Simpson clonality was calculated by taking the square root of Simpson's diversity index across productive rearrangements. TCRdb mirrors the immuneACCESS table, restricted to in-frame sequences. Some clones are absent from its copies; in checked studies, under half trace to an unresolved V gene, and the reason for the others is unknown. Clonal size and the V and J genes are those of that table, whereas D and trimming came from the DNA. This sample has about 140,000 clones in its table, and roughly 79% of those were observed once. The ten biggest clones cover roughly 8.2% of the sample.

Collaborating institutions collected whole blood in K2EDTA tubes following their own protocols. Collaborator samples were shipped for TCRbeta analysis as frozen whole blood, isolated PBMCs, or DNA extracted from either sample type. Note on this clone: It has no known antigen specificity. Base qualities are not at hand, and no much larger clone is one base apart.

Here is what the overall study found, with its caveats: How much clinical and demographic metadata was included differed by source and by participant, and the metadata was provided uncurated.

The sequence came from a human donor in a cohort sampled during active COVID-19. What was sequenced was peripheral blood.

The CDR3: CANERWGTTGELFF. The DNA reads as follows: TGTGCCAACGAGCGGTGGGGTACGACCGGGGAGCTGTTTTTT. The chain is assembled from TRBV7-2 and TRBJ2-2, with TRBD2 perhaps the D gene, on 5 matching bases. The junction carries 17 bases between V and J, which are trimmed by 10 bases and 5 bases respectively. CDR1 and CDR2, per the germline V gene, are SGHTA and FQGNSA. Including the terminal cysteine and phenylalanine, the CDR3 comprises 14 residues. CDR3 DNA is the only sequence kept; it has 42 bases, read in frame from the first base. Full variable domain (CDR3 extended with the reference TRBV7-2 and TRBJ2-2 proteins): GAGVSQSPSNKVTEKGKDVELRCDPISGHTALYWYRQSLGQGLEFLIYFQGNSAPDKSGLPSDRFSAERTGGSVSTLTIQRTQQEDSAVYLCANERWGTTGELFFGEGSRLTVL.